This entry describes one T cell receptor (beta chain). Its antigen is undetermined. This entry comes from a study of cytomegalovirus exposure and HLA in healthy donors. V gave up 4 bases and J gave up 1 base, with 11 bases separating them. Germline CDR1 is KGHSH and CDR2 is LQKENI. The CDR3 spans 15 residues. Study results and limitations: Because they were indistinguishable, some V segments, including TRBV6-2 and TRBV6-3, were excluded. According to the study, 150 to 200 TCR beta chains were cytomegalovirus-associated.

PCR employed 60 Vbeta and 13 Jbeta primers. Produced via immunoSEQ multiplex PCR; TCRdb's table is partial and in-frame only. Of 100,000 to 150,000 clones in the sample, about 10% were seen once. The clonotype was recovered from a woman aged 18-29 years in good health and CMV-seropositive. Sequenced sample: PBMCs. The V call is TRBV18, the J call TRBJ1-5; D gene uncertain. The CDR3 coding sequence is TGTGCCAGCTCACTGGTTGCGGGAAGCAATCAGCCCCAGCATTTT. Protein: CASSLVAGSNQPQHF.